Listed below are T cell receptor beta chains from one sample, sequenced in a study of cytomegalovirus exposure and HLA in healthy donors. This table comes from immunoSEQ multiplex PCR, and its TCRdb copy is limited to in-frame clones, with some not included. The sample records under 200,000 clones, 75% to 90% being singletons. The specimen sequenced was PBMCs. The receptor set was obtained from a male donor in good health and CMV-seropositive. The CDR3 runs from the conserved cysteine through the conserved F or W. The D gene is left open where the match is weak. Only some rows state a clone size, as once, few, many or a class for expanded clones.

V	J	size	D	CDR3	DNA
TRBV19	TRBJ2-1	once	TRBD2	CASSIDIAGVGNEQFF	TGTGCCAGTAGTATAGATATAGCGGGAGTGGGGAATGAGCAGTTCTTC
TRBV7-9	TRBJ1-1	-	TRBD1	CASSYQWGQDEAFF	TGTGCCAGCAGCTACCAATGGGGACAGGATGAAGCTTTCTTT
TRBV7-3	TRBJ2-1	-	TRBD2	CASSLRSSGRIREQFF	TGTGCCAGCAGCTTAAGATCGAGCGGGAGAATTCGGGAGCAGTTCTTC
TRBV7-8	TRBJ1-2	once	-	CASSWVVSDSAIAGYTF	TGTGCCAGCAGCTGGGTGGTTTCGGACAGTGCGATAGCTGGCTACACCTTC
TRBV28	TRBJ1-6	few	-	CASSLPDNLSPLHF	TGTGCCAGCAGTTTACCGGACAATCTTTCACCCCTCCACTTT
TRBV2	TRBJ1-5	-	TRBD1	CASSAKGASNQPQHF	TGTGCCAGCAGTGCAAAGGGGGCAAGCAATCAGCCCCAGCATTTT
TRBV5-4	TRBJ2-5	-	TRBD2	CASSLGTSGRVETQYF	TGTGCCAGCAGCTTGGGGACTAGCGGGAGGGTTGAGACCCAGTACTTC
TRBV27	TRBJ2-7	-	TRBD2	CASSDTSGSSDEQYF	TGTGCCAGCAGTGATACTAGCGGGAGCTCCGACGAGCAGTACTTC
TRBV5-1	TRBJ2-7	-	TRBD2	CATTLSTSGPLYEQYF	TGCGCCACCACCCTCTCGACTAGCGGACCTCTATACGAGCAGTACTTC
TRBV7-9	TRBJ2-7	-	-	CASSLGSYEQYF	TGTGCCAGCAGCTTGGGCAGTTACGAGCAGTACTTC
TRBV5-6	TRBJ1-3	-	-	CASRSGGNTIYF	TGTGCCAGCAGGTCGGGTGGAAACACCATATATTTT
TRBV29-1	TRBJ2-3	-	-	CSAGADTQYF	TGCAGCGCGGGTGCAGATACGCAGTATTTT
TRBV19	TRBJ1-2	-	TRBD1	CASTGAGGGVNYGYTF	TGTGCCAGTACCGGCGCAGGGGGTGGGGTGAACTATGGCTACACCTTC
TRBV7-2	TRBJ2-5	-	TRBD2	CASRPLAGEETQYF	TGTGCCAGCAGACCCCTAGCGGGAGAAGAGACCCAGTACTTC
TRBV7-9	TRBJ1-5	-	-	CASARGGNQPQHF	TGTGCCAGCGCCCGGGGGGGGAATCAGCCCCAGCATTTT
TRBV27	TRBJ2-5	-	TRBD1	CASSSKTGGSETQYF	TGTGCCAGCAGTTCTAAGACAGGGGGTTCAGAGACCCAGTACTTC
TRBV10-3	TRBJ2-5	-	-	CAISDPGETQYF	TGTGCCATCAGTGACCCGGGAGAGACCCAGTACTTC
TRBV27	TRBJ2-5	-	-	CASSAGLLQETQYF	TGTGCCAGCAGTGCGGGACTGTTACAAGAGACCCAGTACTTC
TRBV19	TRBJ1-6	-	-	CASSIEMGGYNSPLHF	TGTGCCAGTAGTATAGAGATGGGAGGGTACAATTCACCCCTCCACTTT
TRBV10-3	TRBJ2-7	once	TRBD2	CAITEVAGGTSEQYF	TGTGCCATCACCGAGGTAGCGGGAGGGACTTCCGAGCAGTACTTC
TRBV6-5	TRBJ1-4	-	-	CASRPSDSNVEKLFF	TGTGCCAGCAGACCCTCGGACAGTAATGTCGAAAAACTGTTTTTT
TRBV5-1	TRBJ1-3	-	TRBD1	CASSADRGIYF	TGCGCCAGCAGCGCCGACAGGGGCATATATTTT
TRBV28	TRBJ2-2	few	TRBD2	CASRGSGSNTGELFF	TGTGCCAGCAGGGGGAGCGGGAGCAACACCGGGGAGCTGTTTTTT
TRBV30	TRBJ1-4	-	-	CAWSRGLEKLFF	TGTGCCTGGAGTCGGGGGTTGGAAAAACTGTTTTTT
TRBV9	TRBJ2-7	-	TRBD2	CASSARLAGLSYEQYF	TGTGCCAGCAGCGCCAGACTAGCGGGTCTTTCCTACGAGCAGTACTTC
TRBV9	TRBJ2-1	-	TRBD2	CASSVSGGYNEQFF	TGTGCCAGCAGCGTATCGGGAGGGTACAATGAGCAGTTCTTC
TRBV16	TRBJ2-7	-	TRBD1	CASSQFRTGAAYEQYF	TGTGCCAGCAGCCAATTCAGGACAGGGGCCGCATACGAGCAGTACTTC
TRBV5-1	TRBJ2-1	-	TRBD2	CASSLVAGSGMYNEQFF	TGCGCCAGCAGCTTGGTAGCGGGTAGCGGAATGTACAATGAGCAGTTCTTC
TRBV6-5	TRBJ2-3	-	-	CASSSQGREFTDTQYF	TGTGCCAGCAGTTCCCAGGGGCGGGAGTTTACAGATACGCAGTATTTT
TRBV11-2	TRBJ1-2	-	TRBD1	CASSPNGQGGYGYTF	TGTGCCAGCAGCCCAAATGGACAGGGTGGCTATGGCTACACCTTC
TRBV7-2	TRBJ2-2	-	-	CASSALRDTGELFF	TGTGCCAGCAGCGCATTGAGGGACACCGGGGAGCTGTTTTTT
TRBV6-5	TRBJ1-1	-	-	CASSYAGRVNTEAFF	TGTGCCAGCAGTTACGCCGGTCGGGTGAACACTGAAGCTTTCTTT
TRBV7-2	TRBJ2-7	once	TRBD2	CASSPAGSGTYEQYF	TGTGCCAGCAGCCCAGCAGGTAGCGGGACCTACGAGCAGTACTTC
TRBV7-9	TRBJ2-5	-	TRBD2	CASSSRRLAGVAETQYF	TGTGCCAGCAGCTCGCGAAGGCTAGCGGGAGTCGCAGAGACCCAGTACTTC
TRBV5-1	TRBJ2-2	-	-	CASSLEAPSPANTGELFF	TGCGCCAGCAGTTTAGAAGCGCCGTCCCCCGCGAACACCGGGGAGCTGTTTTTT